The 25 T cell receptor beta chains given below trace back to one sample, sequenced in a study of long-term antiretroviral therapy in people with HIV. Run at survey level, the immunoSEQ assay was version v3.0. The protocol was immunoSEQ multiplex PCR, while the TCRdb copy is restricted to in-frame clones and leaves out a portion. The sample lists 30,000 to 40,000 clones; 86% were seen once. Sequencing was performed on unsorted PBMCs, taken just before starting antiretroviral therapy. These receptors were collected from a woman between 18 and 29 years old with HIV.

This clone was recorded only once. V is TRBV4-3 and J is TRBJ2-1; the D call may be TRBD1 or TRBD2 (5 bases each). The ends were cut back, 0 bases at V and 4 bases at J, with 13 bases in the middle. The CDR3 has 16 residues. CDR1 is LGHNA and CDR2 is YSLEER in the germline V gene. The CDR3 nucleotides are TGCGCCAGCAGCCAAGAACCGGGACGGAAATACAATGAGCAGTTCTTC. Its protein is CASSQEPGRKYNEQFF.

This chain connects TRBV7-3 to TRBJ2-5; D is unclear. The V end lost 5 bases, the J end lost 2 bases, and 9 bases lay between the germline ends. This CDR3 has 13 residues. Germline loops: CDR1 SGHTA, CDR2 FQGTGA. This CDR3 reads CASSLAEQETQYF. DNA for the CDR3: TGTGCCAGCAGCCTGGCGGAACAAGAGACCCAGTACTTC. Using reference TRBV7-3 and TRBJ2-5 for the parts outside the CDR3, the full variable domain is GAGVSQTPSNKVTEKGKYVELRCDPISGHTALYWYRQSLGQGPEFLIYFQGTGAADDSGLPNDRFFAVRPEGSVSTLKIQRTERGDSAVYLCASSLAEQETQYFGPGTRLLVL.

The chain is built from TRBV4-3 and TRBJ2-5; a weak D match, TRBD2 (6 bases). V lost 0 bases, J lost 1 base, and 18 bases lay in between. CDR1 LGHNA and CDR2 YSLEER come from the germline V gene. The CDR3 is made up of 18 amino acids. The DNA for the CDR3 is TGCGCCAGCAGCCAAGACTTCTCGGGGGAGGAGACCCAAGAGACCCAGTACTTC. This gives the protein CASSQDFSGEETQETQYF.

The chain links TRBV6-5 to TRBJ1-3, with D tentatively TRBD1 (6 bases). Trimming took 8 bases from V and 0 from J, leaving 14 bases between them. The CDR3 loop spans 15 amino acids. Germline V CDR1 and CDR2: MNHEY, SVGAGI. The CDR3 DNA follows: TGTGCCAGCGCCCAGGGGCCCTTCTCTGGAAACACCATATATTTT. As protein: CASAQGPFSGNTIYF.

The rearrangement uses TRBV4-1 and TRBJ2-2; TRBD2 matches 7 bases. After removal of 7 bases from V and 4 bases from J, the junction contained 9 bases not matched to a gene. Germline V gene sequence: CDR1 MGHRA, CDR2 YSYEKL. CDR3 length equals 15 residues. CDR3 amino acids: CASTKIGGSTGELFF. CDR3 in DNA: TGCGCCAGCACCAAGATCGGGGGGTCCACCGGGGAGCTGTTTTTT.

The V gene is TRBV4-3, the J gene TRBJ2-7; a weak D match, TRBD2 (5 bases). V dropped 0 bases and J dropped 5 bases, with 20 bases sitting between them. Looked up from germline, CDR1 is LGHNA and CDR2 is YSLEER. CDR3 length: 17 amino acids. The CDR3, as DNA: TGCGCCAGCAGCCAAGATGGGGAGACGGATGGGATCGACGAGCAGTACTTC. It encodes CASSQDGETDGIDEQYF.

V usage is TRBV11-2 and J usage is TRBJ2-1, with D hard to call. The CDR3 is made up of 11 amino acids. V lost 1 base and J lost 7, with 2 bases in between. Germline CDR1 is SGHAT and CDR2 is FQNNGV. CDR3 nucleotides: TGTGCCAGCAGCTTAGCAAATGAGCAGTTCTTC. Translating gives CASSLANEQFF.

This clone appeared a single time. V and J are TRBV9 and TRBJ2-1; D is unresolved. V lost 4 bases, J lost 10 bases, and 21 bases lay in between. The V gene's germline CDR1 is SGDLS and CDR2 YYNGEE. The CDR3 covers 15 residues. The CDR3 reads CASSSSLVGLVEQFF. The CDR3, as DNA: TGTGCCAGCAGCTCCTCCCTAGTTGGTCTAGTGGAGCAGTTCTTC.

This clone appeared once. The chain recombines TRBV9 with TRBJ1-1; D is unresolved. This CDR3 is 14 amino acids long. Trimming pared 0 bases from V and 1 base from J, leaving 7 bases between. Germline V gene sequence: CDR1 SGDLS, CDR2 YYNGEE. The CDR3 region is CASSVVLKNTEAFF. Written as DNA, the CDR3 is TGTGCCAGCAGCGTAGTTCTTAAGAACACTGAAGCTTTCTTT. Looking up the rest from reference TRBV9 and TRBJ1-1 gives the full variable domain: DSGVTQTPKHLITATGQRVTLRCSPRSGDLSVYWYQQSLDQGLQFLIQYYNGEERAKGNILERFSAQQFPDLHSELNLSSLELGDSALYFCASSVVLKNTEAFFGQGTRLTVV.

This chain connects TRBV5-1 to TRBJ2-7; 9 bases map to TRBD2. J was trimmed by 2 bases and V by 4 bases; bases with no gene match: 4. The germline V gene encodes CDR1 SGHRS and CDR2 YFSETQ. The CDR3 is 14 amino acids. In DNA, the CDR3 is TGCGCCAGCAGCCTAGCGGGAAGGACCTACGAGCAGTACTTC. It translates to CASSLAGRTYEQYF. Filled out from reference TRBV5-1 and TRBJ2-7, the complete variable domain reads KAGVTQTPRYLIKTRGQQVTLSCSPISGHRSVSWYQQTPGQGLQFLFEYFSETQRNKGNFPGRFSGRQFSNSRSEMNVSTLELGDSALYLCASSLAGRTYEQYFGPGTRLTVT.

This chain links TRBV7-2 with TRBJ2-5; 9 nucleotides agree with TRBD2. The CDR3 loop spans 15 amino acids. Per the germline V gene, CDR1 is SGHTA and CDR2 is FQGNSA. J lost 4 bases, V lost 1 base, and 4 bases had no gene match. The CDR3 coding sequence is TGTGCCAGCAGCTTAGTAGCGGGAGTGGTAGAGACCCAGTACTTC. Protein product: CASSLVAGVVETQYF.

The chain employs TRBV5-1 and TRBJ1-1, with D perhaps matching TRBD1 (5 bases). The CDR3 is 14 amino acids. Trimming removed 3 bases at V and 1 base at J, with 10 bases between. Per germline, CDR1 SGHRS and CDR2 YFSETQ. CDR3 protein: CASSWGVGNTEAFF. CDR3 sequence (DNA): TGCGCCAGCAGCTGGGGGGTTGGGAACACTGAAGCTTTCTTT. Using reference TRBV5-1 and TRBJ1-1 for the parts outside the CDR3, the full variable domain is KAGVTQTPRYLIKTRGQQVTLSCSPISGHRSVSWYQQTPGQGLQFLFEYFSETQRNKGNFPGRFSGRQFSNSRSEMNVSTLELGDSALYLCASSWGVGNTEAFFGQGTRLTVV.

The chain couples TRBV9 to TRBJ1-3; 7 positions match TRBD1. This CDR3 has 17 residues. The V gene's germline CDR1 is SGDLS and CDR2 YYNGEE. V lost 4 bases to trimming and J lost 0 bases; unmatched junction nucleotides: 10. CDR3 amino acids: CASSPAGQAVSGNTIYF. CDR3 DNA: TGTGCCAGCAGCCCGGCCGGACAGGCTGTCTCTGGAAACACCATATATTTT.

The chain recombines TRBV9 with TRBJ1-4; the D is unclear. The CDR3 covers 16 residues. The germline V and J ends were trimmed by 0 bases and 8 bases, with 17 bases remaining between them. CDR1 and CDR2 from the germline V gene are SGDLS and YYNGEE. CDR3 DNA: TGTGCCAGCAGCGTAGCTACGAGGGCACGGAAGGAAAAACTGTTTTTT. Encoded protein: CASSVATRARKEKLFF.

The V call is TRBV6-1, the J call TRBJ2-7; 7 bases are shared with TRBD1. CDR3 length equals 12 residues. Germline V gives CDR1 MNHNS, CDR2 SASEGT. The J segment lost 5 bases and the V segment lost 6 bases, leaving 4 bases of the junction unmatched. The chain's CDR3 is CASRDRVHEQYF. As DNA, the CDR3 is TGTGCCAGCAGAGACAGGGTACACGAGCAGTACTTC.

This chain joins TRBV18 and TRBJ2-1; 11 bases agree with TRBD2. V gave up 0 bases and J gave up 7 bases; unmatched junction bases: 5. This CDR3 spans 16 amino acids. Germline values: CDR1 KGHSH, CDR2 LQKENI. The chain's CDR3 is CASSPPRPSGGNEQFF. CDR3 in DNA: TGTGCCAGCTCACCACCTCGCCCTAGCGGGGGGAATGAGCAGTTCTTC.

The V gene is TRBV9, the J gene TRBJ2-1; 7 nucleotides match TRBD2. CDR1 is SGDLS, CDR2 YYNGEE, per germline. V shed 0 bases and J 0 bases; nucleotides not matched to a gene: 9. The CDR3 covers 18 residues. The CDR3 sequence: CASSVARASGVSYNEQFF. The CDR3 bases are TGTGCCAGCAGCGTAGCACGTGCTAGCGGAGTCTCCTACAATGAGCAGTTCTTC.

This chain joins TRBV7-6 and TRBJ2-7; D may be TRBD1 (6 bases). V was shortened by 5 bases and J by 5 bases, with 19 bases between the two germline ends. Germline loops: CDR1 SGHVS, CDR2 FNYEAQ. This CDR3 has 15 residues. DNA for the CDR3: TGTGCCAGCAGCAGTACTACAGGGTTCCCTAACGAGCAGTACTTC. It specifies CASSSTTGFPNEQYF.

V is TRBV9 and J is TRBJ2-1; 15 nucleotides match TRBD2. There are 19 residues in the CDR3. Germline V gene data show CDR1 as SGDLS and CDR2 as YYNGEE. J lost 0 bases, V lost 3 bases, and 7 bases had no gene match. CDR3 in DNA: TGTGCCAGCAGCGGGGGGGGACTAGCGGGAGGTAGCTCCTACAATGAGCAGTTCTTC. Translating it yields CASSGGGLAGGSSYNEQFF.

CDR3 nucleotides: TGTGCCAGCAGTTTCAGACAGGGGGAGACCCAGTACTTC. It specifies CASSFRQGETQYF. V and J are TRBV6-6 and TRBJ2-5, with TRBD1 matching 8 bases. Trimming at V came to 4 bases and at J to 5 bases, leaving 3 bases not matched to a gene. Germline loops: CDR1 MNHNY, CDR2 SVGAGI (reference sequence). This CDR3 has 13 residues.

CDR3 bases: TGCGCCAGCAGCCAAGATCCGGACAGAGGGACTAGCGGGAGCCCCAATGAGCAGTTCTTC. This encodes CASSQDPDRGTSGSPNEQFF. The gene calls are TRBV4-3 and TRBJ2-1; 14 nucleotides match TRBD2. V dropped 0 bases and J dropped 6; count of bases not matched to a gene: 13. Germline-derived CDR1 and CDR2 are LGHNA and YSLEER. The length of the CDR3 is 20 residues.

This clone is a singleton in its sample. This chain links TRBV5-1 with TRBJ2-7; no reliable D call. The germline CDR1 and CDR2 sequences are SGHRS and YFSETQ. The CDR3 is 12 residues long. V lost 4 bases to trimming and J lost 3 bases, with 8 bases between them. CDR3 loop: CASSDMNYEQYF. The CDR3 DNA is TGCGCCAGCAGCGATATGAACTACGAGCAGTACTTC.

The V gene is TRBV19, the J gene TRBJ2-2; TRBD1 matches 12 bases. V was clipped by 10 bases and J by 5 bases; unmatched bases: 8. The CDR3 is 15 residues long. CDR1 is LNHDA, CDR2 SQIVND, per germline (reference sequence). CDR3 nucleotide sequence: TGTGCCACAACCGGGACAGGGGGCCGGACCGGGGAGCTGTTTTTT. Translated, it gives CATTGTGGRTGELFF.

The gene calls are TRBV14 and TRBJ2-1; D gene unclear. The CDR3 is 14 amino acids. From germline, CDR1 is SGHDN and CDR2 FVKESK. With 0 bases removed from V and 6 bases from J, the gap between germline ends came to 9 bases. The CDR3 DNA reads TGTGCCAGCAGCCAAGATATAACCCTCAATGAGCAGTTCTTC. This sequence encodes CASSQDITLNEQFF.

The gene calls are TRBV7-9 and TRBJ2-1, with no clear D. The CDR3 is 12 residues long. Trimming cost V 3 bases and J 10 bases, with 10 bases left between them. Germline CDR1 and CDR2: SEHNR and FQNEAQ (reference sequence). CDR3 sequence: CASSFGTTEQFF. In DNA, the CDR3 is TGTGCCAGCAGCTTTGGCACGACCGAGCAGTTCTTC.